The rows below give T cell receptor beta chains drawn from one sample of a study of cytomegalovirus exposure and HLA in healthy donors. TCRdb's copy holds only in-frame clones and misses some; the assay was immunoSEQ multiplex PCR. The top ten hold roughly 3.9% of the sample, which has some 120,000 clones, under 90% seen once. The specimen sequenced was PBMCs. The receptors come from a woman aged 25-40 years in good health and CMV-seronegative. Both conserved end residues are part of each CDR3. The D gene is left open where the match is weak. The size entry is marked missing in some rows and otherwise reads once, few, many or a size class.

TGCGCCAGCAGGACTAGCGGTCAAACCGGGGAGCTGTTTTTT | CASRTSGQTGELFF | TRBJ2-2 | TRBV5-1 | TRBD2 | -
TGTGCCAGCAGCTTGGAGGGGTGGGCGAACACCGGGGAGCTGTTTTTT | CASSLEGWANTGELFF | TRBJ2-2 | TRBV5-5 | - | -
TGCGCCAGCAGCCAAGACGGGGGAATCAATCAGCCCCAGCATTTT | CASSQDGGINQPQHF | TRBJ1-5 | TRBV4-3 | - | -
TGTGCCAGCAGCCCCAGAGACGACAGAAACTATGGCTACACCTTC | CASSPRDDRNYGYTF | TRBJ1-2 | TRBV9 | - | -
TGCGCCAGCAGCCTTCCGGGGGGCGGGAGAGGCTACGAGCAGTACTTC | CASSLPGGGRGYEQYF | TRBJ2-7 | TRBV5-1 | - | -
TGTGCCAGCAGCTTGGACAGGGGTAAGGGGGCTTTCTTT | CASSLDRGKGAFF | TRBJ1-1 | TRBV11-2 | TRBD1 | few
TGTGCCAGCAGTTTCCTTTCCGGGTTCGGCGAGCAGTACTTC | CASSFLSGFGEQYF | TRBJ2-7 | TRBV28 | - | -
TGTGCCAGCAGTGACTCTCGGGGGGAGACCCAGTACTTC | CASSDSRGETQYF | TRBJ2-5 | TRBV6-4 | - | few
TGCGCCAGCAGCTTGTGGCGGGTGAGCACAGATACGCAGTATTTT | CASSLWRVSTDTQYF | TRBJ2-3 | TRBV5-1 | - | -
TGTGCCACCAGTTTAGTTACCGGGGAGCTGTTTTTT | CATSLVTGELFF | TRBJ2-2 | TRBV15 | - | -
TGTGCCAGCAGCCAACTGGTCGCGGACACTGAAGCTTTCTTT | CASSQLVADTEAFF | TRBJ1-1 | TRBV6-5 | - | -
TGTGCCAGCAGCCAAGATTACAGGACTAGCTCCTACGAGCAGTACTTC | CASSQDYRTSSYEQYF | TRBJ2-7 | TRBV14 | TRBD2 | -
TGTGCCAGCAGCAGAGTCGGGGTCGACTATGGCTACACCTTC | CASSRVGVDYGYTF | TRBJ1-2 | TRBV5-5 | - | few
TGCGCCAGCAGCTTGGAAGTTGGAGCCAAATACAATGAGCAGTTCTTC | CASSLEVGAKYNEQFF | TRBJ2-1 | TRBV5-1 | - | -
TGTGCCAGCAGTTACTACCCCGATCGAAGGGGACTGTTTTTT | CASSYYPDRRGLFF | TRBJ1-4 | TRBV6-5 | - | -
TGTGCCAGTACCGGGACAGGGACCGGCGAGCAGTACTTC | CASTGTGTGEQYF | TRBJ2-7 | TRBV19 | TRBD1 | -
TGTGCCAGCAGTTTTACCAGGGAGAACACCGGGGAGCTGTTTTTT | CASSFTRENTGELFF | TRBJ2-2 | TRBV27 | - | -
TGTGCCAGCAGTACCGGACTTTTCTCGGGGGAGCTGTTTTTT | CASSTGLFSGELFF | TRBJ2-2 | TRBV28 | - | -
TGTGCTAGTGGGGGACAGGGGGTCAGTGAGCAGTTCTTC | CASGGQGVSEQFF | TRBJ2-1 | TRBV12-5 | TRBD1 | few
TGTGCCAGCAGCAAAGGGACAGCGAACACTGAAGCTTTCTTT | CASSKGTANTEAFF | TRBJ1-1 | TRBV21-1 | - | -
TGCGCCAGCAGCCACAGAATATTAGCGGGAGGAGAGTCCTACGAGCAGTACTTC | CASSHRILAGGESYEQYF | TRBJ2-7 | TRBV4-1 | TRBD2 | -
TGTGCCAGCAGGAAAGCCTATAGCTCCTACGAGCAGTACTTC | CASRKAYSSYEQYF | TRBJ2-7 | TRBV6-5 | - | -
TGTGCCAGCAGCCCGGGACAGGGGGCGAGCGGCTACACCTTC | CASSPGQGASGYTF | TRBJ1-2 | TRBV7-3 | TRBD1 | -
TGTGCCAGCAGTTTACAGGACTATGGCTACACCTTC | CASSLQDYGYTF | TRBJ1-2 | TRBV28 | - | -
TGTGCCATCAGTGAGGCGGACAGCCTAGCCAAAAACATTCAGTACTTC | CAISEADSLAKNIQYF | TRBJ2-4 | TRBV10-3 | - | -
TGTGCCAGCAGCTTAGTACAGGGGGCAACCTACGAGCAGTACTTC | CASSLVQGATYEQYF | TRBJ2-7 | TRBV7-2 | TRBD1 | once
TGCAGCGGGTACAGGGGAGCCACTGAAGCTTTCTTT | CSGYRGATEAFF | TRBJ1-1 | TRBV29-1 | TRBD1 | -
TGTGCCAGCAGCTACGGACAGGGGGTCTACGAGCAGTACTTC | CASSYGQGVYEQYF | TRBJ2-7 | TRBV9 | TRBD1 | -
TGTGCCAGCTCACCACCGTTGGGGGGCTCTGGAAACACCATATATTTT | CASSPPLGGSGNTIYF | TRBJ1-3 | TRBV18 | - | -
TGTGCCAGCAAGGGGCAGGAATACAATGAGCAGTTCTTC | CASKGQEYNEQFF | TRBJ2-1 | TRBV6-5 | - | once
TGCGCCAGCAGCCAAGTGGTGGGACTCGAGCAGTACTTC | CASSQVVGLEQYF | TRBJ2-7 | TRBV4-1 | - | once
TGTGCCTGGAGTGGGACTAGCGGCCTCGGGCAGTACTTC | CAWSGTSGLGQYF | TRBJ2-7 | TRBV30 | TRBD2 | once
TGTGCCAGCAGCTTAGGCCTGACTTCTGCAGTCCCTAATTCACCCCTCCACTTT | CASSLGLTSAVPNSPLHF | TRBJ1-6 | TRBV11-3 | - | -
TGTGCCAGCAGCCGGGTCGAAGGCAGGGTCTACAATGAGCAGTTCTTC | CASSRVEGRVYNEQFF | TRBJ2-1 | TRBV14 | - | -
TGTGCCAGCATATTACAGGGGGCGAACTACAATGAGCAGTTCTTC | CASILQGANYNEQFF | TRBJ2-1 | TRBV6-1 | TRBD1 | -
TGTGCCAGCAGTGACTCGAAGCGCGGGGGCTCAGATACGCAGTATTTT | CASSDSKRGGSDTQYF | TRBJ2-3 | TRBV6-4 | - | -
TGTGCCAGCAGTTACTTGGAACTAGCGGGAGGGAATGAGCAGTTCTTC | CASSYLELAGGNEQFF | TRBJ2-1 | TRBV6-6 | TRBD2 | -
TGTGCCAGCAGCACCAACCTAGCGGGAGAGACCGGGGAGCTGTTTTTT | CASSTNLAGETGELFF | TRBJ2-2 | TRBV2 | TRBD2 | once
TGTGCCAGCTCACCGGGACTAGCGGGTAACGAGCAGTACTTC | CASSPGLAGNEQYF | TRBJ2-7 | TRBV18 | TRBD2 | -
TGTGCCAGCAGTTTTCAGGGACTAGCGGCCCCCTACAATGAGCAGTTCTTC | CASSFQGLAAPYNEQFF | TRBJ2-1 | TRBV28 | TRBD2 | -
TGTGCCAGCAGTCCGATCGCGACTAGCGGAGTACAAGAGACCCAGTACTTC | CASSPIATSGVQETQYF | TRBJ2-5 | TRBV27 | TRBD2 | -
TGTGCCTGGAGTCTGGGGACAGATGAAAAACTGTTTTTT | CAWSLGTDEKLFF | TRBJ1-4 | TRBV30 | TRBD1 | -
TGTGCCAGCAGCACAGGACAGAGCTTATCCACAGATACGCAGTATTTT | CASSTGQSLSTDTQYF | TRBJ2-3 | TRBV5-4 | - | -
TGTGCCAGCAGTGAACCATGGGGGGTGTACGATGAGCAGTTCTTC | CASSEPWGVYDEQFF | TRBJ2-1 | TRBV6-1 | - | -
TGCGCCAGCAGAAGACTAGCGTTGAACACCGGGGAGCTGTTTTTT | CASRRLALNTGELFF | TRBJ2-2 | TRBV4-1 | TRBD2 | -
TGTGCCAGCAGTTTACAGGGGAACCCCTACGAGCAGTACTTC | CASSLQGNPYEQYF | TRBJ2-7 | TRBV27 | - | once
TGTGCCAGCAGCGCAGAGGCTCGTGTTGAGTACTTC | CASSAEARVEYF | TRBJ2-7 | TRBV7-8 | - | -
TGTGCCAGCAGCTCCCGAGGACGGGAGGGCCCCAATGAGCAGTTCTTC | CASSSRGREGPNEQFF | TRBJ2-1 | TRBV7-2 | TRBD2 | -
TGCGCCAGCAGTGCAGCGATGACGGAGCAGTTCTTC | CASSAAMTEQFF | TRBJ2-1 | TRBV10-2 | - | -